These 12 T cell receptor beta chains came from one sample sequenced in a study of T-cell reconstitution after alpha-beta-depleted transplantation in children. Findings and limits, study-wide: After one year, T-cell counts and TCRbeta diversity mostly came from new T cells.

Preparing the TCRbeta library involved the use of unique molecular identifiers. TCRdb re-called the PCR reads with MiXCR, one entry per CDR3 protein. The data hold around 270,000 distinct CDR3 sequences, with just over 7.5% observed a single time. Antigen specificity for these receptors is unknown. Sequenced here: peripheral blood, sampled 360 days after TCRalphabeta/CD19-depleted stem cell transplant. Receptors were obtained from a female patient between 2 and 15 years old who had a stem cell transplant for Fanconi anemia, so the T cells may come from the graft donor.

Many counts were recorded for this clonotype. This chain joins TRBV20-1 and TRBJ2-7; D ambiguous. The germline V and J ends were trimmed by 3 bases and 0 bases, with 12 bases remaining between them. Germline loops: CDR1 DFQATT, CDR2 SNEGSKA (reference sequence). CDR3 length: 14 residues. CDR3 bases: TGCAGTGCTAGGTCGGCACGGAGCTCCTACGAGCAGTACGTC. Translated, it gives CSARSARSSYEQYV.

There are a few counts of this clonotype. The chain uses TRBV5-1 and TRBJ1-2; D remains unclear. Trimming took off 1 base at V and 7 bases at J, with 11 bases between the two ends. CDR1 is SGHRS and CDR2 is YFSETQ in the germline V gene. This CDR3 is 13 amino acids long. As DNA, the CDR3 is TGCGCCAGCAGCTTGTCGACCTCGGGTGGCTACACCTTC. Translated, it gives CASSLSTSGGYTF.

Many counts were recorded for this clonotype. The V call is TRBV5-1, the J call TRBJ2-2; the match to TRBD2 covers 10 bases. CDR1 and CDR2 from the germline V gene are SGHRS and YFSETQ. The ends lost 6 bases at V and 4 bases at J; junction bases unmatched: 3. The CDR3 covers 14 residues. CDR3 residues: CASNLAGGTGELFF. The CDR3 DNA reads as TGCGCCAGCAACTTAGCGGGAGGCACCGGGGAGCTGTTTTTT. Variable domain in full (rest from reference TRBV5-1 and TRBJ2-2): KAGVTQTPRYLIKTRGQQVTLSCSPISGHRSVSWYQQTPGQGLQFLFEYFSETQRNKGNFPGRFSGRQFSNSRSEMNVSTLELGDSALYLCASNLAGGTGELFFGEGSRLTVL.

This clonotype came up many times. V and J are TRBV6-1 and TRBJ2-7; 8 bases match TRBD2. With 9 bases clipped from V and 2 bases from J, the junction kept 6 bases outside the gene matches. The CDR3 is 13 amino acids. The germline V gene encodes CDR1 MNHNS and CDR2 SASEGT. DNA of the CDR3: TGTGCCAGTTCCAAGCGGGAGACCTACGAGCAGTACTTC. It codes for CASSKRETYEQYF.

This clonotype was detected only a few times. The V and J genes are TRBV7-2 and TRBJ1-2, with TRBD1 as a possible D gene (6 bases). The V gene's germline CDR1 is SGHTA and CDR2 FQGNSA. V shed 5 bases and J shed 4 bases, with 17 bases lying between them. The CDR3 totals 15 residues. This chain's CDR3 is CASSPQFRDTYGYTF. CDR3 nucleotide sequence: TGTGCCAGCAGCCCCCAGTTCCGGGACACCTATGGCTACACCTTC.

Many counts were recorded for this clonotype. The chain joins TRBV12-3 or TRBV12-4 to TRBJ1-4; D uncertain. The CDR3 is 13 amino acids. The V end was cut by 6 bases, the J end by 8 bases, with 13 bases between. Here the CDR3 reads CASSVPSGEKLFF. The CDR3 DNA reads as TGTGCCAGCAGCGTTCCCTCGGGGGAAAAACTGTTTTTT.

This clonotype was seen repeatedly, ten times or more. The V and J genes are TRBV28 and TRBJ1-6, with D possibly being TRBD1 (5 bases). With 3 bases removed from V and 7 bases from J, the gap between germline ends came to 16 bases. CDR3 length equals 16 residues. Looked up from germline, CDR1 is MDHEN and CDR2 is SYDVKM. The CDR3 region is CASSFLSQGLNSPLHF. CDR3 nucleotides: TGTGCCAGCAGTTTCTTGAGCCAGGGTCTCAATTCACCCCTCCACTTT.

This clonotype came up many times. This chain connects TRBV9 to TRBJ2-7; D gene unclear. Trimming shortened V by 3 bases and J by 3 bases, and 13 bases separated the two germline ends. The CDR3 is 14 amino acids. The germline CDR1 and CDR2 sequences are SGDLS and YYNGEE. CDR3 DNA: TGTGCCAGCAGCGGTCGACCCGACGGCTACGAGCAGTACTTC. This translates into CASSGRPDGYEQYF.

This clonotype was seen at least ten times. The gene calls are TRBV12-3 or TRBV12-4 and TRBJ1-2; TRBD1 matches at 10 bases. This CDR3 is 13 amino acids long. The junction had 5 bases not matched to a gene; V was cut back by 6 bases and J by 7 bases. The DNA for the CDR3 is TGTGCCAGCAGCAGACAGGGGGCAGGTGGCTACACCTTC. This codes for CASSRQGAGGYTF.

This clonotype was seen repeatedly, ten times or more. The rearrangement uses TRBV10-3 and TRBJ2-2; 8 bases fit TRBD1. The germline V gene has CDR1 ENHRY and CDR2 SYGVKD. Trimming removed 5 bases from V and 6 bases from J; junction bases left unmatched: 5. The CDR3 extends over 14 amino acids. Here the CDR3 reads CAISFSGGAGELFF. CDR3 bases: TGTGCCATCAGTTTTTCAGGGGGCGCCGGGGAGCTGTTTTTT.

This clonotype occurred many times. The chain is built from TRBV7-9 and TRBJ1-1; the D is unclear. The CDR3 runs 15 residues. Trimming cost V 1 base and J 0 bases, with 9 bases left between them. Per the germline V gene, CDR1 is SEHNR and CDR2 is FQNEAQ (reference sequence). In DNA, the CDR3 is TGTGCCAGCAGCTTAGGTTGGGAAGTGAACACTGAAGCTTTCTTT. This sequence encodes CASSLGWEVNTEAFF.

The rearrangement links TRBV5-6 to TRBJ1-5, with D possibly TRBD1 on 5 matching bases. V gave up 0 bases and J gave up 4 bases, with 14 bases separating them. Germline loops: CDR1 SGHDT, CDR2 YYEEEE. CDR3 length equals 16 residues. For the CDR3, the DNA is TGTGCCAGCAGCTTGGATCGGGGGAATGTGAATCAGCCCCAGCATTTT. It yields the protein CASSLDRGNVNQPQHF.